These 31 T cell receptor beta chains share one sample of origin, sequenced in a study of technical replicates of blood from a few donors. Profiling relied on immunoSEQ multiplex PCR, and the TCRdb table lists in-frame clones only, not all of them. The data hold roughly 50,000 clones, with 90% to 95% observed a single time. The sequencing input was PBMCs. The receptors originated from a human donor in good health. Some clones in this sample may be carry-over from other donors' samples.

The chain uses TRBV4-3 and TRBJ1-4; D is possibly TRBD1 (6 bases). The CDR3 length is 17 residues. Trimming took 4 bases from V and 5 from J, leaving 20 bases between them. Germline V gives CDR1 LGHNA, CDR2 YSLEER. In DNA form, the CDR3 reads TGCGCCAGCAGCCTGGGTATACAGGGTTTAGGAAATGAAAAACTGTTTTTT. This gives the protein CASSLGIQGLGNEKLFF.

This clone was observed a few times. The rearrangement links TRBV2 to TRBJ1-5; TRBD1 matches 10 bases. V lost 6 bases and J lost 7; bases outside the gene matches: 6. The length of the CDR3 is 14 residues. Germline CDR1 SNHLY, CDR2 FYNNEI. As DNA, the CDR3 is TGTGCCAGCAGCCAGACAGGGGGCGTGCAGCCCCAGCATTTT. Translating it yields CASSQTGGVQPQHF.

The DNA of the CDR3 is TGTGCCAGCAGCTTAGTGGGGGGGGCCGGGGCAGATACGCAGTATTTT. It specifies CASSLVGGAGADTQYF. The chain links TRBV7-9 to TRBJ2-3, with a possible D match to TRBD2 (7 bases). Trimming removed 1 base at V and 4 bases at J, with 15 bases between. Germline CDR1 and CDR2: SEHNR and FQNEAQ (reference sequence). CDR3 length: 16 amino acids. Combining the CDR3 with reference TRBV7-9 and TRBJ2-3 gives the whole variable domain DTGVSQNPRHKITKRGQNVTFRCDPISEHNRLYWYRQTLGQGPEFLTYFQNEAQLEKSRLLSDRFSAERPKGSFSTLEIQRTEQGDSAMYLCASSLVGGAGADTQYFGPGTRLTVL.

The chain links TRBV19 to TRBJ1-2; D not certain. V gave up 3 bases and J gave up 6 bases, with 17 bases separating them. Germline V gives CDR1 LNHDA, CDR2 SQIVND (reference sequence). The CDR3 consists of 15 residues. The CDR3, as DNA: TGTGCCAGTAGTATTCGGGAGCCCCCCGTTGATGGCTACACCTTC. As protein: CASSIREPPVDGYTF.

J is TRBJ2-1 and V is TRBV7-3; 9 positions agree with TRBD2. From germline, CDR1 is SGHTA and CDR2 FQGTGA. The CDR3 contains 15 residues. V was pared by 5 bases and J by 7 bases, with 9 bases of the junction left unmatched. The CDR3 bases are TGTGCCAGCAGCCGAGGGCGGGGGGGCTATAATGAGCAGTTCTTC. It specifies CASSRGRGGYNEQFF.

The V and J genes are TRBV4-3 and TRBJ2-7; 12 bases match TRBD2. Trimming took 4 bases from V and 1 from J; bases not matched to a gene: 2. The germline gives CDR1 LGHNA, CDR2 YSLEER. CDR3 size: 15 residues. CDR3 sequence: CASSLGLAGSYEQYF. The DNA of the CDR3 is TGCGCCAGCAGCCTAGGACTAGCGGGGTCCTACGAGCAGTACTTC.

The V and J genes are TRBV4-2 and TRBJ1-1, with 8 bases fitting TRBD1. After removal of 4 bases from V and 3 bases from J, the junction contained 7 bases not matched to a gene. The germline V gene encodes CDR1 LGHNA and CDR2 YNFKEQ. This CDR3 region has 15 residues. The CDR3, as DNA: TGTGCCAGCAGCCCCCTAGGACAGGGTTACACTGAAGCTTTCTTT. It specifies CASSPLGQGYTEAFF.

This chain connects TRBV7-2 to TRBJ2-5; 11 nucleotides align to TRBD2. The CDR3 loop spans 18 amino acids. After removal of 1 base from V and 5 bases from J, the junction contained 12 bases not matched to a gene. Germline CDR1 is SGHTA and CDR2 is FQGNSA. The CDR3 sequence: CASSLGSLAGGLAETQYF. CDR3 nucleotide sequence: TGTGCCAGCAGCTTAGGAAGTCTAGCGGGAGGCCTGGCCGAGACCCAGTACTTC. Complete variable domain (other parts from reference TRBV7-2 and TRBJ2-5): GAGVSQSPSNKVTEKGKDVELRCDPISGHTALYWYRQSLGQGLEFLIYFQGNSAPDKSGLPSDRFSAERTGGSVSTLTIQRTQQEDSAVYLCASSLGSLAGGLAETQYFGPGTRLLVL.

In DNA form, the CDR3 reads TGTGCCAGCCGTGGTGAAGGAGACAATGAGCAGTTCTTC. Residues: CASRGEGDNEQFF. This chain joins TRBV2 and TRBJ2-1; D uncertain. V was clipped by 8 bases and J by 5 bases, with 13 bases between them. Germline assignment: CDR1 SNHLY and CDR2 FYNNEI. CDR3 length: 13 residues.

The chain recombines TRBV13 with TRBJ2-7; unclear D gene. Germline lookup yields CDR1 PRHDT and CDR2 FYEKMQ (reference sequence). The CDR3 contains 14 residues. V lost 2 bases and J lost 0, with 8 bases in between. Written as DNA, the CDR3 is TGTGCCAGCAGCTTATACACCACCTCCTACGAGCAGTACTTC. Translating gives CASSLYTTSYEQYF.

A single count supports this clone. CDR3 nucleotides: TGTGCCAGCTCTCGACTAAACCAAGAGACCCAGTACTTC. Residues: CASSRLNQETQYF. The gene calls are TRBV2 and TRBJ2-5, with D tentatively TRBD2 (5 bases). V was trimmed by 8 bases and J by 0 bases, leaving 10 bases between them. CDR1 SNHLY and CDR2 FYNNEI come from the germline V gene. This CDR3 has 13 residues. Using reference TRBV2 and TRBJ2-5 for the parts outside the CDR3, the full variable domain is EPEVTQTPSHQVTQMGQEVILRCVPISNHLYFYWYRQILGQKVEFLVSFYNNEISEKSEIFDDQFSVERPDGSNFTLKIRSTKLEDSAMYFCASSRLNQETQYFGPGTRLLVL.

The V gene is TRBV7-8, the J gene TRBJ1-2; D is ambiguous. Trimming left V 4 bases short and J 5 bases short, with 17 bases between. The CDR3 is 15 residues long. Germline-derived CDR1 and CDR2 are SGHVS and FQNEAQ. The CDR3 region has the DNA TGTGCCAGCAGCTCATTTAATCCTGGACTTTATGGCTACACCTTC. It codes for CASSSFNPGLYGYTF.

This chain joins TRBV2 and TRBJ1-1; D gene ambiguous. The V end was cut by 3 bases, the J end by 4 bases, with 9 bases between. Germline loops: CDR1 SNHLY, CDR2 FYNNEI. The CDR3 has 13 amino acids. The CDR3 spells CASSDRWATEAFF. In DNA form, the CDR3 reads TGTGCCAGCAGTGATAGGTGGGCCACTGAAGCTTTCTTT.

Only one count was recorded for this clone. The limits of the CDR3 on the DNA are not certain, so only TCRdb's listed CDR3 is given. This chain links TRBV27 with TRBJ2-1; no DNA check was done on the table's D call, TRBD1. The CDR3 is 16 residues long, counting both termini. Per the germline V gene, CDR1 is MNHEY and CDR2 is SMNVEV (reference sequence). This CDR3 is CASSTSTGGNYNEQFF.

A single count supports this clone. This chain links TRBV11-3 with TRBJ2-7; weak D call: TRBD2 (6 bases). Trimming shortened V by 6 bases and J by 0 bases, and 15 bases separated the two germline ends. The CDR3 is 15 amino acids. Germline loops: CDR1 SGHNT, CDR2 YENEEA. The CDR3 DNA reads TGTGCCAGCAGTCGAGGAGTCGGGGGCTCCTACGAGCAGTACTTC. Protein product: CASSRGVGGSYEQYF.

The chain employs TRBV19 and TRBJ1-1; 10 nucleotides agree with TRBD1. The V gene's germline CDR1 is LNHDA and CDR2 SQIVND (reference sequence). Trimming cost V 6 bases and J 3 bases; bases outside gene matches: 4. The CDR3 loop spans 14 amino acids. The CDR3 spells CASSDRGLYTEAFF. In DNA form, the CDR3 reads TGTGCCAGTAGCGACAGGGGGCTCTACACTGAAGCTTTCTTT.

The rearrangement links TRBV5-6 to TRBJ1-4; the D gene is possibly TRBD1 (5 bases). Germline-derived CDR1 and CDR2 are SGHDT and YYEEEE. This CDR3 contains 15 residues. V gave up 4 bases and J gave up 7 bases, with 17 bases separating them. The CDR3 here is CASSLLGRQGEKLFF. The DNA of the CDR3 is TGTGCCAGCAGCCTCTTAGGACGGCAGGGTGAAAAACTGTTTTTT.

The gene calls are TRBV6-5 and TRBJ2-7; TRBD2 aligns across 9 bases. CDR1 and CDR2 from the germline V gene are MNHEY and SVGAGI. J gave up 4 bases and V 0 bases, and 4 bases lay outside the gene matches. The CDR3 is made up of 15 amino acids. The CDR3 region is CASSYSIAGAYEQYF. CDR3 in DNA: TGTGCCAGCAGTTACTCAATAGCGGGGGCATACGAGCAGTACTTC.

The chain combines TRBV7-3 with TRBJ2-6; 9 nucleotides line up with TRBD1. The CDR3 consists of 17 residues. With V trimmed by 4 bases and J by 2 bases, 6 bases remained unmatched. Per the germline V gene, CDR1 is SGHTA and CDR2 is FQGTGA. For the CDR3, the DNA is TGTGCCAGCAGCTCCGGGACAGGGTCCCCTGGGGCCAACGTCCTGACTTTC. Amino acids: CASSSGTGSPGANVLTF.

V and J are TRBV6-1 and TRBJ2-7, with TRBD1 identical over 9 bases. CDR1 and CDR2 from the germline V gene are MNHNS and SASEGT. Losses at the gene ends were 8 bases for V and 3 bases for J; bases not matched to a gene: 8. CDR3 length equals 14 residues. CDR3 region: CASVLDRGFYEQYF. CDR3 bases: TGTGCCAGCGTACTGGACAGGGGATTCTACGAGCAGTACTTC.

V usage is TRBV12-5 and J usage is TRBJ2-2; 11 bases align to TRBD1. The V gene's germline CDR1 is LGHNT and CDR2 FRNRAP. The CDR3 runs to 16 residues. V lost 6 bases to trimming and J lost 6 bases; unmatched junction nucleotides: 9. CDR3 amino acids: CASGSGQGAVSGELFF. The CDR3 bases are TGTGCTAGTGGCTCCGGACAGGGGGCAGTTTCCGGGGAGCTGTTTTTT.

The chain has TRBV6-1 and TRBJ2-3; 11 bases map to TRBD2. Germline loops: CDR1 MNHNS, CDR2 SASEGT. This CDR3 has 17 amino acids. The V gene end was trimmed by 4 bases and the J gene end by 5 bases; junction bases not matched to a gene: 11. DNA for the CDR3: TGTGCCAGCAGTGCCAAACTAGCGGGAGATTATGGAGATACGCAGTATTTT. The encoded protein is CASSAKLAGDYGDTQYF.

The chain couples TRBV19 to TRBJ1-2; the D gene is possibly TRBD1 (6 bases). V dropped 7 bases and J dropped 6 bases, with 18 bases sitting between them. Germline assignment: CDR1 LNHDA and CDR2 SQIVND (reference sequence). The CDR3 runs to 14 residues. CDR3 bases: TGTGCCAGTACCATAGGACGGGACATAAATGGCTACACCTTC. The encoded protein is CASTIGRDINGYTF.

The V gene is TRBV4-2, the J gene TRBJ2-7; D perhaps matches TRBD1 (5 bases). The CDR3 is made up of 14 amino acids. V lost 1 base, J lost 3 bases, and 10 bases lay in between. Looked up from germline, CDR1 is LGHNA and CDR2 is YNFKEQ. The CDR3 nucleotides read TGTGCCAGCAGCCAAGCAGCAGGGCGCTACGAGCAGTACTTC. Translation gives CASSQAAGRYEQYF.

The chain joins TRBV9 to TRBJ2-3, with 8 bases fitting TRBD2. The junction had 7 bases not matched to a gene; V was cut back by 4 bases and J by 0 bases. CDR1 SGDLS and CDR2 YYNGEE come from the germline V gene. The length of the CDR3 is 16 residues. CDR3 DNA sequence: TGTGCCAGCAGCTCGAGGACTAGCAGTAGCACAGATACGCAGTATTTT. Translated: CASSSRTSSSTDTQYF.

CDR3: CASRGDGETQYF. In nucleotides, the CDR3 is TGCGCCAGCAGAGGGGATGGAGAGACCCAGTACTTC. The V gene is TRBV5-1, the J gene TRBJ2-5; tentative D call: TRBD1 (5 bases). Germline-derived CDR1 and CDR2 are SGHRS and YFSETQ. Trimming removed 5 bases from V and 4 bases from J, with 9 bases in between. This CDR3 contains 12 residues. The variable domain in full, completed from reference TRBV5-1 and TRBJ2-5, reads KAGVTQTPRYLIKTRGQQVTLSCSPISGHRSVSWYQQTPGQGLQFLFEYFSETQRNKGNFPGRFSGRQFSNSRSEMNVSTLELGDSALYLCASRGDGETQYFGPGTRLLVL.

This rearrangement joins TRBV6-1 to TRBJ1-2; 7 bases fit TRBD1. The germline CDR1 and CDR2 sequences are MNHNS and SASEGT. The V gene end was trimmed by 6 bases and the J gene end by 4 bases; junction bases not matched to a gene: 8. The CDR3 runs to 14 residues. This CDR3 is CASRETGWGYGYTF. The CDR3 nucleotides read TGTGCCAGCAGAGAGACAGGGTGGGGCTATGGCTACACCTTC.

J is TRBJ2-3 and V is TRBV5-6; 7 positions match TRBD1. This CDR3 contains 15 residues. Losses at the gene ends were 4 bases for V and 0 bases for J; bases not matched to a gene: 5. Germline CDR1 and CDR2: SGHDT and YYEEEE. The chain's CDR3 is CASSPTTGSTDTQYF. The CDR3 bases are TGTGCCAGCAGCCCGACGACAGGGAGCACAGATACGCAGTATTTT.

J is TRBJ2-1 and V is TRBV13; possibly TRBD2 for D (5 bases). Trimming removed 5 bases at V and 7 bases at J, with 18 bases between. This CDR3 spans 15 amino acids. CDR1 is PRHDT and CDR2 is FYEKMQ in the germline V gene (reference sequence). The CDR3 coding sequence is TGTGCCAGCAGCGTCCTGAGACTAAAAGAGAATGAGCAGTTCTTC. The encoded protein is CASSVLRLKENEQFF.

The chain recombines TRBV5-1 with TRBJ2-1, with D possibly matching TRBD2 (6 bases). Trimming took off 3 bases at V and 6 bases at J, with 7 bases between the two ends. The CDR3 has 12 amino acids. Germline CDR1 SGHRS, CDR2 YFSETQ. The CDR3 sequence is CASSSGLNEQFF. The CDR3, as DNA: TGCGCCAGCAGCTCGGGACTCAATGAGCAGTTCTTC.

The count of this clone is one. The chain has TRBV7-2 and TRBJ1-2; 8 nucleotides align to TRBD1. Trimming cost V 7 bases and J 2 bases; bases outside gene matches: 9. Germline CDR1 is SGHTA and CDR2 is FQGNSA. This CDR3 comprises 15 residues. This CDR3 reads CASIPGQGMNYGYTF. CDR3 nucleotide sequence: TGTGCCAGCATCCCCGGACAGGGTATGAACTATGGCTACACCTTC.